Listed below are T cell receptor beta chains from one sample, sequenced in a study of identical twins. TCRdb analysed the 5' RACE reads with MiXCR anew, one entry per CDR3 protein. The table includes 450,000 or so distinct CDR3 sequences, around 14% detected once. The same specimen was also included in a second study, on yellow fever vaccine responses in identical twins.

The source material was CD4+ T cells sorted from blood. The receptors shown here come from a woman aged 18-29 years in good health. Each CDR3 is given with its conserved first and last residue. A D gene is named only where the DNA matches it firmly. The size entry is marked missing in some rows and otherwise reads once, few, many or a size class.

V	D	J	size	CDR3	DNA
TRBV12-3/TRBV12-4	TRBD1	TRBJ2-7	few	CASSLTRTGGEQYF	TGTGCCAGCAGTCTCACCCGGACAGGCGGCGAGCAGTACTTC
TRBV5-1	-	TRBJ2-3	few	CASSSVAGTDTQYF	TGCGCCAGCAGCTCGGTAGCGGGCACAGATACGCAGTATTTT
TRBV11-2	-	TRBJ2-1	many	CASSLQFNEQFF	TGTGCCAGCAGCTTACAGTTCAATGAGCAGTTCTTC
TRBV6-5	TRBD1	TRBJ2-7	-	CASSSLLGQGTHEQYF	TGTGCCAGCAGTTCCCTCCTGGGACAGGGGACCCACGAGCAGTACTTC
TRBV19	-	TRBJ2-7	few	CASSRTELYEQYF	TGTGCCAGTAGTAGGACCGAGCTCTACGAGCAGTACTTC
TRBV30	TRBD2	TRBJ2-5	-	CAWTPSGGPQETQYF	TGTGCCTGGACTCCTAGCGGGGGCCCTCAAGAGACCCAGTACTTC
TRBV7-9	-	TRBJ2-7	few	CASSHGPTYEQYF	TGTGCCAGCAGCCACGGTCCAACCTACGAGCAGTACTTC
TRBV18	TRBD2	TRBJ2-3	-	CASQGPLSGLAVDTQYF	TGTGCCAGCCAAGGACCCCTATCAGGACTAGCAGTAGATACGCAGTATTTT
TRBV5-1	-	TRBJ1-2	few	CASSLADNYGYTF	TGCGCCAGCAGCTTGGCAGATAACTATGGCTACACCTTC
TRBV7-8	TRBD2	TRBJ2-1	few	CASSLVASGSRNEQFF	TGTGCCAGCAGCTTAGTGGCTAGCGGGAGTAGAAATGAGCAGTTCTTC
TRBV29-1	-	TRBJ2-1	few	CSVPEGTYNEQFF	TGCAGCGTGCCGGAAGGAACCTACAATGAGCAGTTCTTC